This T cell receptor (beta chain) was sequenced during a study of shared clonotypes between healthy human individuals. Each cell subset's genomic DNA was divided evenly among several immunoSEQ plates. Methods used by the authors: For the immunoSEQ data, sequences were junction-only without quality scores, so filtering differed. The data were produced by immunoSEQ multiplex PCR, yet TCRdb's version contains in-frame clones alone and is incomplete. The V and J calls and clone size are taken from that table; D and trimming were inferred from the DNA. The data hold about 2 million clones, with 90% to 95% observed a single time. On this clone: Its matching antigen is unknown.

The V and J ends lost 4 bases and 2 bases respectively, with 8 bases between them. Germline V gene lookup returns CDR1 SGHNT and CDR2 YENEEA. The CDR3 length is 13 residues. Points from the study as a whole: The authors expected sequencing depth to affect clonotype sharing among donors. Compared with clonotypes that all four donors shared, non-shared clonotypes had lower generation probabilities.

This TCR was recovered from a man aged 18 to 30 in good health. V is TRBV11-3 and J is TRBJ2-5; the D is unclear. The sample consisted of naive CD4+ T cells sorted from blood. Subset indicated: CD45RA+ positively selected. The CDR3 loop reads CASSSSIQETQYF. The CDR3 bases are TGTGCCAGCAGCTCGAGTATTCAAGAGACCCAGTACTTC. Based on the CDR3 plus reference TRBV11-3 and TRBJ2-5, the full variable domain is EAGVVQSPRYKIIEKKQPVAFWCNPISGHNTLYWYLQNLGQGPELLIRYENEEAVDDSQLPKDRFSAERLKGVDSTLKIQPAELGDSAVYLCASSSSIQETQYFGPGTRLLVL.